The 7 T cell receptor beta chains given below trace back to one sample, sequenced in a study of blood T cell repertoires in COVID-19. This table comes from immunoSEQ multiplex PCR, and its TCRdb copy is limited to in-frame clones, with some not included. Here the sample spans over 350,000 clones, around 89% being singletons. Sequenced material: peripheral blood. All receptors derive from a woman aged 30 to 39 with acute or convalescent COVID-19.

This chain connects TRBV24-1 to TRBJ1-2; 7 positions agree with TRBD1. The CDR3 spans 13 residues. J gave up 3 bases and V 5 bases, and 2 bases lay outside the gene matches. The germline CDR1 and CDR2 sequences are KGHDR and SFDVKD. The CDR3 DNA reads as TGTGCCACCAGTGTAGACAGGGACTATGGCTACACCTTC. It is translated as CATSVDRDYGYTF.

The rearrangement joins TRBV2 to TRBJ2-1, with a tentative D call TRBD1 (6 bases). This CDR3 has 14 amino acids. V lost 8 bases and J 6 bases, leaving 17 bases between the germline ends. Germline V CDR1 and CDR2: SNHLY, FYNNEI. The CDR3 nucleotides read TGTGCCAGCGTTGGAGGACAGCAACTCAATGAGCAGTTCTTC. It codes for CASVGGQQLNEQFF.

V gene TRBV19 combines with J gene TRBJ1-5; D possibly corresponds to TRBD1 (6 bases). Trimming left V 3 bases short and J 5 bases short, with 11 bases between. The CDR3 runs 14 residues. The germline V gene encodes CDR1 LNHDA and CDR2 SQIVND (reference sequence). CDR3 coding DNA: TGTGCCAGTAGTATTAAAGGGGGGGATCAGCCCCAGCATTTT. Amino acids: CASSIKGGDQPQHF.

This clone was observed a single time. The chain is built from TRBV5-1 and TRBJ2-2; 9 nucleotides match TRBD1. Unmatched junction bases numbered 7, after V lost 4 bases and J lost 6 bases. CDR3 length: 15 residues. Per germline, CDR1 SGHRS and CDR2 YFSETQ. Written as DNA, the CDR3 is TGCGCCAGCAGCACGGACAGGGGATACTCCGGGGAGCTGTTTTTT. This codes for CASSTDRGYSGELFF.

For the CDR3, the DNA is TGTGCCAGCAGCGCTTCCGGGACACCCTCTGGAAACACCATATATTTT. Protein product: CASSASGTPSGNTIYF. This chain connects TRBV9 to TRBJ1-3; tentatively, D is TRBD1 (6 bases). The CDR3 extends over 16 amino acids. Germline values: CDR1 SGDLS, CDR2 YYNGEE. With 3 bases removed from V and 0 bases from J, the gap between germline ends came to 13 bases.

The chain couples TRBV7-2 to TRBJ2-1; D might be TRBD2 (6 bases). Germline CDR1 and CDR2: SGHTA and FQGNSA. The CDR3 has 14 residues. V gave up 1 base and J gave up 6 bases, with 10 bases separating them. The CDR3 reads CASSLVRGSNEQFF. DNA for the CDR3: TGTGCCAGCAGCTTAGTTCGGGGGAGCAATGAGCAGTTCTTC.

This chain links TRBV5-1 with TRBJ2-7, with 7 bases identical to TRBD2. Germline V gene data show CDR1 as SGHRS and CDR2 as YFSETQ. The CDR3 extends over 14 amino acids. The V segment lost 1 base and the J segment 3 bases; nucleotides outside the gene matches: 4. As DNA, the CDR3 is TGCGCCAGCAGCTTGTGGGGGGGTGACTACGAGCAGTACTTC. Amino acid sequence: CASSLWGGDYEQYF.